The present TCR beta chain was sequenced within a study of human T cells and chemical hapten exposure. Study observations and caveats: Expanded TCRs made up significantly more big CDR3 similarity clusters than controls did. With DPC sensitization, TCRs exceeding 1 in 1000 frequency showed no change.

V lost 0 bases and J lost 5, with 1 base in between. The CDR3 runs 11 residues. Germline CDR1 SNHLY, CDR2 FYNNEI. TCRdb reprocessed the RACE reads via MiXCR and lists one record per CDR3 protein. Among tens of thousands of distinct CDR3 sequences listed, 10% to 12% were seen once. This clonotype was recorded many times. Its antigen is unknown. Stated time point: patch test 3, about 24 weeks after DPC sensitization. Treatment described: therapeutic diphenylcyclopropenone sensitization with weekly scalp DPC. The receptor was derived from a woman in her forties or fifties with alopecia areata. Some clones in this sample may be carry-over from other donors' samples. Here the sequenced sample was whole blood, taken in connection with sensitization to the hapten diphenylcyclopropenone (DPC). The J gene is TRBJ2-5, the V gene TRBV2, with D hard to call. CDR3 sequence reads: CASSEAETQYF. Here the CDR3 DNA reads TGTGCCAGCAGTGAAGCGGAGACCCAGTACTTC. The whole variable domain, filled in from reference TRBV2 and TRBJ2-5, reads EPEVTQTPSHQVTQMGQEVILRCVPISNHLYFYWYRQILGQKVEFLVSFYNNEISEKSEIFDDQFSVERPDGSNFTLKIRSTKLEDSAMYFCASSEAETQYFGPGTRLLVL.